Listed below are T cell receptor beta chains from one sample, sequenced in a study of T cells in Graves' hyperthyroidism and ophthalmopathy. TCRdb used MiXCR to reprocess the multiplex PCR reads, holding one entry per CDR3 protein. The sample lists 550,000 to 850,000 distinct CDR3 sequences; around 20% were seen once. Sequenced sample: blood. These receptor sequences come from a woman aged 45-65 years with Graves' hyperthyroidism that later progressed to Graves' ophthalmopathy. CDR3s include the opening cysteine and the closing phenylalanine or tryptophan. D genes are given only for firm matches. Size values are once, few and many counts, or a class for expanded clones, and some rows have none.

abundance: few
d_gene: -
v_gene: TRBV6-1
j_gene: TRBJ2-1
CDR3aa: CASRPSPGQGTYNEQFF
CDR3nt: TGTGCCAGCAGGCCCTCCCCGGGGCAGGGTACGTACAATGAGCAGTTCTTC

abundance: -
d_gene: -
v_gene: TRBV29-1
j_gene: TRBJ1-5
CDR3aa: CSVGEGRGQPQHF
CDR3nt: TGCAGCGTTGGGGAGGGGCGAGGCCAGCCCCAGCATTTT

abundance: -
d_gene: -
v_gene: TRBV4-1
j_gene: TRBJ2-3
CDR3aa: CASSLNGLGSTDTQYF
CDR3nt: TGCGCCAGCAGCCTAAACGGACTCGGAAGCACAGATACGCAGTATTTT

abundance: -
d_gene: TRBD1
v_gene: TRBV7-6
j_gene: TRBJ2-7
CDR3aa: CASSKSAGQGISYEQYF
CDR3nt: TGTGCCAGCAGCAAATCGGCGGGACAGGGGATCTCCTACGAGCAGTACTTC

abundance: -
d_gene: -
v_gene: TRBV27
j_gene: TRBJ1-2
CDR3aa: CASSLFEGYGYTF
CDR3nt: TGTGCCAGCAGTTTATTCGAGGGCTATGGCTACACCTTC

abundance: -
d_gene: TRBD1
v_gene: TRBV29-1
j_gene: TRBJ1-5
CDR3aa: CSARTGGDQPQHF
CDR3nt: TGCAGCGCCAGGACAGGGGGCGATCAGCCCCAGCATTTT

abundance: -
d_gene: TRBD1
v_gene: TRBV14
j_gene: TRBJ1-1
CDR3aa: CASSQTGSGTEAFF
CDR3nt: TGTGCCAGCAGCCAGACAGGGTCGGGCACTGAAGCTTTCTTT

abundance: few
d_gene: -
v_gene: TRBV7-9
j_gene: TRBJ1-1
CDR3aa: CASSLVEDGEAFF
CDR3nt: TGTGCCAGCAGCTTAGTGGAGGACGGTGAAGCTTTCTTT

abundance: -
d_gene: -
v_gene: TRBV24-1
j_gene: TRBJ1-5
CDR3aa: CVTSDVQGGNQPQHF
CDR3nt: TGTGTCACCAGTGACGTACAGGGTGGCAATCAGCCCCAGCATTTT

abundance: few
d_gene: -
v_gene: TRBV9
j_gene: TRBJ2-3
CDR3aa: CASSVEGVGDTQYF
CDR3nt: TGTGCCAGCAGCGTAGAAGGGGTCGGAGATACGCAGTATTTT

abundance: -
d_gene: TRBD1
v_gene: TRBV6-1
j_gene: TRBJ1-1
CDR3aa: CASGTVNTEAFF
CDR3nt: TGTGCCAGCGGGACAGTGAACACTGAAGCTTTCTTT

abundance: -
d_gene: TRBD2
v_gene: TRBV18
j_gene: TRBJ2-2
CDR3aa: CASSPDAGGLNTGELFF
CDR3nt: TGTGCCAGCTCCCCCGATGCGGGGGGATTGAACACCGGGGAGCTGTTTTTT

abundance: once
d_gene: TRBD1
v_gene: TRBV10-2
j_gene: TRBJ1-6
CDR3aa: CASSEEGAYGNSPLHF
CDR3nt: TGCGCCAGCAGTGAGGAGGGGGCATACGGTAATTCACCCCTCCACTTT

abundance: many
d_gene: TRBD2
v_gene: TRBV20-1
j_gene: TRBJ2-1
CDR3aa: CSARTGGAFYNEQFF
CDR3nt: TGCAGTGCTAGAACCGGGGGGGCTTTCTACAATGAGCAGTTCTTC

abundance: many
d_gene: TRBD1
v_gene: TRBV20-1
j_gene: TRBJ2-7
CDR3aa: CSAHDRVTVYEQYF
CDR3nt: TGCAGTGCCCACGACAGGGTGACAGTGTACGAGCAGTACTTC

abundance: -
d_gene: -
v_gene: TRBV6-1
j_gene: TRBJ1-1
CDR3aa: CASSEAWGRAFF
CDR3nt: TGTGCCAGCAGTGAAGCGTGGGGTAGGGCTTTCTTT

abundance: -
d_gene: -
v_gene: TRBV27
j_gene: TRBJ2-4
CDR3aa: CASSLGPGKKNIQYF
CDR3nt: TGTGCCAGCAGTTTAGGGCCAGGAAAAAAAAACATTCAGTACTTC

abundance: few
d_gene: -
v_gene: TRBV10-3
j_gene: TRBJ2-3
CDR3aa: CAISDGLSTDTQYF
CDR3nt: TGTGCCATCAGTGACGGACTCAGCACAGATACGCAGTATTTT

abundance: many
d_gene: TRBD1
v_gene: TRBV12-3/TRBV12-4
j_gene: TRBJ1-2
CDR3aa: CASSPRDRGRYGYTF
CDR3nt: TGTGCCAGCAGTCCCCGGGACAGGGGGCGTTATGGCTACACCTTC

abundance: -
d_gene: TRBD2
v_gene: TRBV7-2
j_gene: TRBJ2-7
CDR3aa: CASSALAGGTVEQYF
CDR3nt: TGTGCCAGCAGCGCTCTAGCGGGAGGGACCGTCGAGCAGTACTTC

abundance: few
d_gene: -
v_gene: TRBV10-3
j_gene: TRBJ2-1
CDR3aa: CAITEGGGPASNEQFF
CDR3nt: TGTGCCATCACCGAAGGAGGGGGGCCGGCGTCCAATGAGCAGTTCTTC

abundance: many
d_gene: -
v_gene: TRBV12-3/TRBV12-4
j_gene: TRBJ1-2
CDR3aa: CASSFGVYGYTF
CDR3nt: TGTGCCAGCAGTTTTGGGGTCTATGGCTACACCTTC

abundance: many
d_gene: TRBD1
v_gene: TRBV11-2
j_gene: TRBJ2-4
CDR3aa: CASSSRTGEIVIQYF
CDR3nt: TGTGCCAGCAGCTCCCGGACAGGGGAAATAGTCATTCAGTACTTC

abundance: many
d_gene: -
v_gene: TRBV7-9
j_gene: TRBJ2-3
CDR3aa: CASSVGADTQYF
CDR3nt: TGTGCCAGCAGCGTCGGGGCAGATACGCAGTATTTT

abundance: -
d_gene: -
v_gene: TRBV20-1
j_gene: TRBJ1-1
CDR3aa: CSVGNSNTEAFF
CDR3nt: TGCAGTGTGGGCAACTCGAACACTGAAGCTTTCTTT

abundance: few
d_gene: -
v_gene: TRBV12-3/TRBV12-4
j_gene: TRBJ1-2
CDR3aa: CASSRGTRRNYGYTF
CDR3nt: TGTGCCAGCAGTCGAGGGACCCGGCGTAACTATGGCTACACCTTC

abundance: -
d_gene: TRBD1
v_gene: TRBV4-1
j_gene: TRBJ1-5
CDR3aa: CASSQDTGTVFGNQPQHF
CDR3nt: TGCGCCAGCAGCCAAGATACCGGGACAGTCTTTGGCAATCAGCCCCAGCATTTT

abundance: many
d_gene: -
v_gene: TRBV2
j_gene: TRBJ2-2
CDR3aa: CASRGGTSNTGELFF
CDR3nt: TGTGCCAGCAGGGGCGGGACATCGAACACCGGGGAGCTGTTTTTT

abundance: -
d_gene: -
v_gene: TRBV6-1
j_gene: TRBJ1-1
CDR3aa: CAGEEKPWTEAFF
CDR3nt: TGTGCCGGAGAGGAGAAGCCGTGGACTGAAGCTTTCTTT

abundance: many
d_gene: -
v_gene: TRBV10-3
j_gene: TRBJ2-3
CDR3aa: CAISEPAGTTSTDTQYF
CDR3nt: TGTGCCATCAGTGAGCCGGCGGGGACGACTAGCACAGATACGCAGTATTTT

abundance: -
d_gene: TRBD2
v_gene: TRBV20-1
j_gene: TRBJ2-1
CDR3aa: CSAQGRTSGGLSYNEQFF
CDR3nt: TGCAGTGCGCAGGGGAGAACTAGCGGGGGTCTCTCCTACAATGAGCAGTTCTTC

abundance: many
d_gene: -
v_gene: TRBV30
j_gene: TRBJ1-1
CDR3aa: CAWSWGRENTEAFF
CDR3nt: TGTGCCTGGAGTTGGGGACGGGAGAACACTGAAGCTTTCTTT

abundance: few
d_gene: -
v_gene: TRBV7-2
j_gene: TRBJ1-1
CDR3aa: CASSLVRGVTFF
CDR3nt: TGTGCCAGCAGCTTAGTGAGGGGAGTGACTTTCTTT

abundance: many
d_gene: -
v_gene: TRBV6-5
j_gene: TRBJ2-1
CDR3aa: CASSYLYRDRADNEQFF
CDR3nt: TGTGCCAGCAGTTACTTATATCGGGACCGGGCGGACAATGAGCAGTTCTTC

abundance: -
d_gene: TRBD2
v_gene: TRBV2
j_gene: TRBJ2-1
CDR3aa: CASSEISSGVIEYNEQFF
CDR3nt: TGTGCCAGCAGTGAAATTTCTAGCGGGGTTATCGAGTACAATGAGCAGTTCTTC

abundance: many
d_gene: TRBD2
v_gene: TRBV20-1
j_gene: TRBJ2-1
CDR3aa: CSVRGGYNEQFF
CDR3nt: TGCAGTGTGCGGGGGGGTTACAATGAGCAGTTCTTC

abundance: few
d_gene: -
v_gene: TRBV6-1
j_gene: TRBJ1-6
CDR3aa: CASSRGIEDSPLHF
CDR3nt: TGTGCCAGCAGTCGGGGTATTGAGGATTCACCCCTCCACTTT

abundance: few
d_gene: TRBD2
v_gene: TRBV15
j_gene: TRBJ2-3
CDR3aa: CATSRDYRPASGGEDTQYF
CDR3nt: TGTGCCACCAGCAGAGATTATAGGCCCGCTAGCGGGGGAGAAGATACGCAGTATTTT

abundance: once
d_gene: -
v_gene: TRBV19
j_gene: TRBJ2-2
CDR3aa: CASRQVPNTGELFF
CDR3nt: TGTGCCAGTAGGCAAGTCCCGAACACCGGGGAGCTGTTTTTT

abundance: many
d_gene: TRBD2
v_gene: TRBV3-1
j_gene: TRBJ2-1
CDR3aa: CASSQGLAAPYNEQFF
CDR3nt: TGTGCCAGCAGCCAAGGACTAGCGGCACCCTACAATGAGCAGTTCTTC

abundance: -
d_gene: TRBD2
v_gene: TRBV6-5
j_gene: TRBJ2-1
CDR3aa: CASSYPTASGESEQFF
CDR3nt: TGTGCCAGCAGTTACCCGACGGCTAGCGGGGAATCTGAGCAGTTCTTC

abundance: many
d_gene: -
v_gene: TRBV3-1
j_gene: TRBJ1-1
CDR3aa: CASSRGLGPNTEAFF
CDR3nt: TGTGCCAGCAGCCGTGGGTTGGGTCCGAACACTGAAGCTTTCTTT

abundance: -
d_gene: -
v_gene: TRBV30
j_gene: TRBJ1-3
CDR3aa: CAGRPGLSGNTIYF
CDR3nt: TGTGCCGGGCGCCCGGGTCTCTCTGGAAACACCATATATTTT

abundance: many
d_gene: -
v_gene: TRBV27
j_gene: TRBJ2-7
CDR3aa: CASSFGYRAYEQYF
CDR3nt: TGTGCCAGCAGTTTCGGTTACAGGGCCTACGAGCAGTACTTC

abundance: many
d_gene: -
v_gene: TRBV7-9
j_gene: TRBJ2-6
CDR3aa: CASSSDSSGANVLTF
CDR3nt: TGTGCCAGCAGCTCCGACAGCTCTGGGGCCAACGTCCTGACTTTC

abundance: few
d_gene: TRBD1
v_gene: TRBV27
j_gene: TRBJ1-1
CDR3aa: CASSPRTGFMNTEAFF
CDR3nt: TGTGCCAGCAGTCCAAGGACAGGGTTCATGAACACTGAAGCTTTCTTT

abundance: many
d_gene: -
v_gene: TRBV12-3/TRBV12-4
j_gene: TRBJ2-5
CDR3aa: CASSSSPEGQETQYF
CDR3nt: TGTGCCAGCAGTTCCTCCCCTGAAGGCCAAGAGACCCAGTACTTC

abundance: many
d_gene: -
v_gene: TRBV6-5
j_gene: TRBJ1-2
CDR3aa: CASSYSSRGEYGYTF
CDR3nt: TGTGCCAGCAGTTACTCGAGCCGCGGGGAATATGGCTACACCTTC

abundance: -
d_gene: -
v_gene: TRBV4-1
j_gene: TRBJ1-2
CDR3aa: CASSQESSAPNYGYTF
CDR3nt: TGCGCCAGCAGCCAAGAATCGTCAGCTCCTAACTATGGCTACACCTTC

abundance: few
d_gene: -
v_gene: TRBV6-2/TRBV6-3
j_gene: TRBJ1-5
CDR3aa: CASRAQGRELQPQHF
CDR3nt: TGTGCCAGCAGGGCCCAGGGTCGAGAATTACAGCCCCAGCATTTT

abundance: many
d_gene: -
v_gene: TRBV2
j_gene: TRBJ1-1
CDR3aa: CASRSGLRLNTEAFF
CDR3nt: TGTGCCAGCAGAAGCGGCCTGAGGCTGAACACTGAAGCTTTCTTT